The present entry profiles one TCR beta chain with its context. This clonotype was recorded at least ten times. Its recognized antigen is unknown. No per-base quality is available; no much larger clone lies one base away. V ends up 3 bases short and J 3 bases short, with an unmatched junction base count of 22. From the cysteine up to the phenylalanine, the CDR3 has a length of 20 residues. The retained sequence is limited to the CDR3, 60 bases, with the frame set at the first base. The germline V gene gives CDR1 as SGHRS and CDR2 as YFSETQ. This specimen comes from a study of neurological immune-mediated disorders (dated by TCRdb to about 2019). Looking at the study overall: Peripheral blood TCR-beta repertoires from patients with HTLV-I-associated myelopathy (HAM/TSP), patients with multiple sclerosis, and healthy controls were compared in the study using UMI-based sequencing. Alongside PBMC samples, the set of more than 85 TCR-beta libraries contained longitudinal samples, technical triplicates, and paired CD4+ and CD8+ T-cell subsets that had been sorted. The cohort was made up of approximately 65 subjects, consisting of roughly 15 HAM/TSP patients, around 35 multiple sclerosis patients and around 20 healthy controls. Study-wide conclusions, independent of this receptor: Across subjects, expanded clones never shared an identical CDR3 amino acid sequence, which suggests that the TCR-beta repertoires in every group were private. TCR clonal expansion was highest in HAM/TSP patients and lowest in MS patients, with MS patients falling below even healthy controls.

The healthy controls were volunteers from blood banks in Maryland, USA. Libraries from unsorted PBMCs were made from 2 million PBMCs kept in RNAlater at -80 degrees C until RNA extraction. Peripheral blood was subjected to Ficoll-Hypaque density gradient centrifugation to isolate PBMCs, which were then cryopreserved in liquid nitrogen. cDNA synthesis used template-switch 5'RACE with a primer carrying a 10-nucleotide random unique molecular identifier tagging each TCR transcript. Each sequencing run produced over 170 million TCR-beta sequences covering 15-18 subjects. Total RNA was extracted with the RNeasy kit. The KAPA Real-time Library Amplification kit was used to amplify TCR-beta VDJ regions with primers for the TCR constant region and the 5'RACE anchor. Sample indexes and Illumina adaptors were added in a first PCR, and a second PCR then increased library yield. After Ampure bead purification, the roughly 650 bp TCR product was size-selected on a 2% E-gel SizeSelection system. Before pooling, libraries had their quality checked on a Bioanalyzer, their concentration measured with Qubit, and their quantity determined with the Kapa Library Quantification kit. An Illumina HiSeq 2500 sequenced the libraries paired-end 2 x 150 bp. To increase sequence diversity, about 25-30% phiX was spiked into each library pool. Under the source paper's analysis protocol: The quality-filtered reads were processed with the UMI-based MiGEC pipeline, whose error correction step removed more than 80% of the raw TCR sequences. IMGT germline references were used for alignment of VDJ genes, and clonotypes were defined by a unique CDR3 amino acid sequence together with V-J genes. Clonal expansion, Shannon diversity and CDR3 relatedness (CalcPairwiseDistances, ClusterSamples) were evaluated with VDJtools, and phylogenetic trees were built with CLCbio workbench. Clones with at least 8 unique UMIs were defined as expanded, with this threshold being based on coefficient-of-variation modelling across technical triplicates. The raw public reads went through TCRdb reprocessing: fastp at Q25, MiXCR clone calling, in-frame beta chains kept. Rows merge per CDR3 protein into single entries with the most common DNA and genes. The authors' filters were not applied to this entry. A total of approximately 45,000 distinct CDR3 sequences appear in this sample, roughly 13% of them only once. The ten largest clonotypes hold over 0.95% of the sample.

The chain is made from TRBV5-1 and TRBJ2-7; the central 9 bases match TRBD1. The origin of this receptor is a female donor in good health. The specimen was PBMCs. Here the CDR3 is given as CASSSGFRGTGQGLNYEQYF. The DNA sequence is as follows: TGCGCCAGCAGCTCTGGGTTTCGGGGGACGGGACAGGGCCTAAACTACGAGCAGTACTTC.